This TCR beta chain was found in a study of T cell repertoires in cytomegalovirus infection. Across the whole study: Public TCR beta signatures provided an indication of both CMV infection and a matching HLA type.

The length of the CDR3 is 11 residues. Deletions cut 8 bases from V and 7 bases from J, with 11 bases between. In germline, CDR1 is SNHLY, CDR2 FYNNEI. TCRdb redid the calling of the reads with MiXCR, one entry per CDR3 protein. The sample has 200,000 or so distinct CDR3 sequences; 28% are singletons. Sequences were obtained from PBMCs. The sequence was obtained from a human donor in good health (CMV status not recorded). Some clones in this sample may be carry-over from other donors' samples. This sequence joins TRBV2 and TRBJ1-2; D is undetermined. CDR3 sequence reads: CASAPWGGYTF. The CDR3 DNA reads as TGTGCCAGCGCCCCGTGGGGTGGCTACACCTTC.